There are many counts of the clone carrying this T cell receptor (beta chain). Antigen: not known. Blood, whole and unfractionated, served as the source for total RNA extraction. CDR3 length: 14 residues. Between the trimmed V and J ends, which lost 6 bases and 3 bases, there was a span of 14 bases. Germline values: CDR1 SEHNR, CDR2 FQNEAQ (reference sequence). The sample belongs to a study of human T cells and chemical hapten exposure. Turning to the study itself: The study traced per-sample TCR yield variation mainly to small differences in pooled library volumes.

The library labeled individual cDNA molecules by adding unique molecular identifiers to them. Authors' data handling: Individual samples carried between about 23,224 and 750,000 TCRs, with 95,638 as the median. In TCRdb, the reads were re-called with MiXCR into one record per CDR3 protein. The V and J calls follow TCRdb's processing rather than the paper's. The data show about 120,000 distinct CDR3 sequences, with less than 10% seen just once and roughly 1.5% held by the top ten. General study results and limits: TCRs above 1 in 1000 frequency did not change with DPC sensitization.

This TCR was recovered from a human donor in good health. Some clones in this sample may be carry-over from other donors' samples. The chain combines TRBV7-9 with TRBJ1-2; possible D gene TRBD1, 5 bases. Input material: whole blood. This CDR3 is CASSPQGGDYGYTF. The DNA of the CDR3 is TGTGCCAGCAGTCCTCAGGGCGGAGACTATGGCTACACCTTC.